These T cell receptor beta chains were read from a single sample in a study of blood T cell repertoires in COVID-19. Some clones are missing from TCRdb's copy, which holds only in-frame ones; the method was immunoSEQ multiplex PCR. The table lists more than 400,000 clones, 80% to 95% of them singletons. Sequencing was performed on PBMCs or T cells enriched from blood (not recorded which). These receptors came from a man younger than 35 who had recovered from COVID-19. CDR3s include the opening cysteine and the closing phenylalanine or tryptophan. A D gene is named only where the DNA matches it firmly. Clone size is not always given. Where it is, it says once, few, many or a class for expanded clones.

clone_size	v_call	j_call	cdr3_length	d_call	cdr3_nt	cdr3_aa
NA	TRBV3-1/TRBV3-2	TRBJ1-6	14	TRBD1	TGTGCCAGCTCAAAGGGACAGGGGGGTTCACCCCTCCACTTT	CASSKGQGGSPLHF
NA	TRBV13	TRBJ2-1	19	TRBD2	TGTGCCAGCAGCCCGTGGAAGACTAGCGGGGGCACCTCCTACAATGAGCAGTTCTTC	CASSPWKTSGGTSYNEQFF
NA	TRBV28	TRBJ1-1	14	NA	TGTGCCAGCAGTTCCCCATGGGGGAGGGAGAAGGCTTTCTTT	CASSSPWGREKAFF
NA	TRBV5-4	TRBJ2-7	15	TRBD2	TGTGCCAGCAGCCTACTAGCGGGAGTGGCCTACGAGCAGTACTTC	CASSLLAGVAYEQYF
once	TRBV13	TRBJ2-7	16	TRBD2	TGTGCCAGCAGCTTAGGCCTGGGAGGGCCTATCTACGAGCAGTACTTC	CASSLGLGGPIYEQYF
NA	TRBV27	TRBJ1-2	13	TRBD1	TGTGCCAGCAGTGTTCAGGGGGTTGGCGGCTACACCTTC	CASSVQGVGGYTF
once	TRBV28	TRBJ2-7	16	TRBD2	TGTGCCAGCTTACCTAGCGGGAGGGCGAGCTCCTACGAGCAGTACTTC	CASLPSGRASSYEQYF
NA	TRBV19	TRBJ2-3	14	NA	TGTGCCAGTAGTATTGCGGGGGCCGAAGATACGCAGTATTTT	CASSIAGAEDTQYF
few	TRBV5-1	TRBJ1-6	15	NA	TGCGCCAGCAGCTTCTCCACGGGATTGGATTCACCCCTCCACTTT	CASSFSTGLDSPLHF
NA	TRBV30	TRBJ2-3	14	TRBD2	TGTGCCTGGAGATTGGTAGCGGGAGTGGGTACGCAGTATTTT	CAWRLVAGVGTQYF